Listed here is a single T cell receptor (beta chain). It has no known antigen specificity. No base quality values were provided; no much bigger clone lies one nucleotide off. TCRbeta CDR3 regions were amplified from genomic DNA by means of the immunoSEQ Assay, a bias-controlled multiplex PCR. The authors' pipeline ran thus. The number of nucleated cells in each sample was estimated from the amplification of reference gene primers within the assay. Sequence reads were collapsed and filtered to measure the absolute abundance of every unique TCRbeta CDR3 rearrangement. Productive Simpson clonality was computed per sample as the square root of Simpson's diversity index over productive rearrangements. TCRdb provides this immuneACCESS table in a form limited to in-frame rearrangements. Some clones are lacking; in checked studies, under half of them reflect an unresolved V gene, and why the rest are absent is not known. The V and J calls and clone size come from that table; D and trimming were worked out from the DNA. Recorded for this sample are about 200,000 clones; 92% of them occurred a single time. Clones ranked in the top ten supply 0.75% to 1% of the sample.

At one collaborating source in Seattle, patients were enrolled during active infection and were followed longitudinally through the course of disease. The collaborating institutions used their own protocols to collect whole blood in K2EDTA tubes. For TCRbeta analysis, collaborators shipped samples as frozen whole blood, isolated PBMCs, or DNA extracted from either of those sample types. These data originate in a study of blood T cell repertoires in COVID-19 (dated by TCRdb to about 2020). For the wider study: Samples from collaborators originated in the United States, Italy and Spain and spanned both the acute and convalescent phases of COVID-19. Deeply sampled blood TCRbeta repertoires from subjects exposed to, actively infected with, or recovered from COVID-19 were included in the dataset. The material from the prospective study consisted of cDNA or gDNA derived from T cells, B-cell-depleted T cells, or PBMCs. The repertoires were released in a freely available public database intended as a resource for research on the immune response to SARS-CoV-2. HLA class I and class II types, where available, came from metadata supplied by the sample provider rather than from assay-based typing. Nearly every sample came with metadata listing a de-identified subject ID, COVID-19 status, age in years and sex. The samples were drawn from the first 160 participants of the ongoing ImmuneRACE study and from about 1,200 subjects provided by 6 global collaborators.

The study at large found these results: Clinical and demographic metadata were provided uncurated, with the amount varying by source and participant.

V and J lose 6 bases and 0 bases, and a span of 24 bases separates them. From the cysteine up to the phenylalanine, the CDR3 has a length of 19 residues. Just the 57-base CDR3 DNA is kept, in frame starting at base 1. The germline V gene encodes CDR1 MNHEY and CDR2 SMNVEV (reference sequence). This sequence originates from a man between 60 and 70 years old with COVID-19, enrolled during active disease. The chain links TRBV27 with TRBJ1-5; the D region possibly corresponds to TRBD1 (6 bases align). Sequencing used peripheral blood. CDR3 region: CASSPSWGGAADSNQPQHF. The nucleotide sequence is TGTGCCAGCAGCCCTTCATGGGGGGGCGCGGCGGATAGCAATCAGCCCCAGCATTTT.